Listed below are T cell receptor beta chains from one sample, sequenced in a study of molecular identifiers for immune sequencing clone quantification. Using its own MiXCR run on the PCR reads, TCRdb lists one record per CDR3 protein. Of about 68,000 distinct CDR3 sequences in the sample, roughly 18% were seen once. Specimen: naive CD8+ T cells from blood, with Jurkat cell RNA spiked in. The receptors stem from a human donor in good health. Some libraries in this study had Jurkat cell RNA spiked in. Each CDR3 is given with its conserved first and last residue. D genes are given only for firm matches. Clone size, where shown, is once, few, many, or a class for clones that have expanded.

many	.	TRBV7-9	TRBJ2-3	CASSPPYAPDTQYF	TGTGCCAGCAGCCCACCCTACGCGCCAGATACGCAGTATTTT
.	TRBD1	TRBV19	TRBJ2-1	CASRKQGGHEQFF	TGTGCCAGTAGGAAACAGGGGGGCCATGAGCAGTTCTTC
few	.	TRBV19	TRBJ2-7	CAGSMYSATEQYF	TGTGCCGGTAGTATGTACTCCGCTACGGAGCAGTACTTC
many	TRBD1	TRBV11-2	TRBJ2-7	CASSSRDRARSYEQYF	TGTGCCAGCAGCTCGCGGGACAGGGCAAGGAGCTACGAGCAGTACTTC
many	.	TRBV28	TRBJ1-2	CASSGGGNGYTF	TGTGCCAGCAGTGGGGGGGGCAATGGCTACACCTTC
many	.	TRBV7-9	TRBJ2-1	CASTLGSYNEQFF	TGTGCCAGCACCCTAGGGTCCTACAATGAGCAGTTCTTC
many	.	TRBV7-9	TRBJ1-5	CASSSVDSVNQPQHF	TGTGCCAGCAGCTCCGTAGACAGCGTCAATCAGCCCCAGCATTTT
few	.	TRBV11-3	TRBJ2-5	CASSSQQGVETQYF	TGTGCCAGCAGCTCTCAACAGGGAGTTGAGACCCAGTACTTC
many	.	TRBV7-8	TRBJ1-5	CASSLDRVMGNQPQHF	TGTGCCAGCAGCTTAGACAGGGTTATGGGCAATCAGCCCCAGCATTTT
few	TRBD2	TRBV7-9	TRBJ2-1	CASSSPYSGRLYNEQFF	TGTGCCAGCAGCTCCCCCTATAGCGGGAGGCTTTACAATGAGCAGTTCTTC
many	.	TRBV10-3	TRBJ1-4	CAISNLGDGLLGGNEKLFF	TGTGCCATCAGCAACTTGGGGGACGGACTACTAGGTGGTAATGAAAAACTGTTTTTT
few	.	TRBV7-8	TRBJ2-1	CASSLGTGREQFF	TGTGCCAGCAGCTTAGGGACGGGTCGGGAGCAGTTCTTC
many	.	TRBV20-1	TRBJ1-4	CSAMRPGENEKLFF	TGCAGTGCCATGAGGCCAGGGGAGAATGAAAAACTGTTTTTT
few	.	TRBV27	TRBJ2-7	CASSFGRGAEQYF	TGTGCCAGCAGTTTTGGCAGGGGAGCCGAGCAGTACTTC
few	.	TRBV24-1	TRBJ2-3	CATSDFFGDTQYF	TGTGCCACCAGTGATTTCTTCGGAGATACGCAGTATTTT
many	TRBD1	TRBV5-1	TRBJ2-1	CASSPRDRVSNEQFF	TGCGCCAGCTCCCCCCGGGACAGGGTGTCCAATGAGCAGTTCTTC
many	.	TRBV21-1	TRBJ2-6	CASSFQNRGSGANVLTF	TGTGCCAGCAGCTTTCAAAACAGGGGCTCTGGGGCCAACGTCCTGACTTTC
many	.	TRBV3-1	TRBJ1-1	CASSQDSWDTEAFF	TGTGCCAGCAGCCAAGACAGTTGGGACACTGAAGCTTTCTTT
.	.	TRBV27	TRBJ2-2	CASSFSPTGELFF	TGTGCCAGCAGTTTTAGCCCCACCGGGGAGCTGTTTTTT
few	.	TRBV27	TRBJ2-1	CASSLDEGVNEQFF	TGTGCCAGCAGTCTTGACGAGGGAGTCAATGAGCAGTTCTTC
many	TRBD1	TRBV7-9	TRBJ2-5	CASSSDRVEETQYF	TGTGCCAGCAGCTCGGACAGGGTCGAAGAGACCCAGTACTTC
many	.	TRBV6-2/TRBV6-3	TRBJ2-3	CASNGPGATDTQYF	TGTGCCAGCAACGGCCCTGGAGCTACAGATACGCAGTATTTT
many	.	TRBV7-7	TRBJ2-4	CASSLQCPAQNIQYF	TGTGCTAGCAGCCTTCAGTGTCCGGCGCAAAACATTCAGTACTTC
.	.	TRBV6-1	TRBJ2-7	CASSAGTSYEQYF	TGTGCCAGCAGTGCTGGCACCTCCTACGAGCAGTACTTC
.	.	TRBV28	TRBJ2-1	CASLRGYYSEQFF	TGTGCCAGTCTCAGGGGCTACTATAGCGAGCAGTTCTTC
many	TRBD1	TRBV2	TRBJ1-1	CASSGPRGQGLSTEAFF	TGTGCCAGCAGTGGACCTAGGGGACAGGGGCTGAGCACTGAAGCTTTCTTT
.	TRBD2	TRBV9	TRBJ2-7	CASSPWLAGDQGQYF	TGTGCCAGCAGCCCCTGGCTAGCGGGAGATCAGGGGCAGTACTTC
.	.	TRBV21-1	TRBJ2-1	CASSKNRRGYNEQFF	TGTGCCAGCAGCAAAAATAGGAGGGGCTACAATGAGCAGTTCTTC
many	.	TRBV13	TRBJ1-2	CASSLVGRSYGYTF	TGTGCCAGCAGCTTAGTAGGACGTAGCTATGGCTACACCTTC
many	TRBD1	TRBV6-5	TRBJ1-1	CASSLGTGGIEAFF	TGTGCCAGCAGCCTAGGGACAGGGGGCATTGAAGCTTTCTTT
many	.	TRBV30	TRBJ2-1	CAGSRGAPNEQFF	TGTGCCGGGAGCAGGGGGGCCCCCAATGAGCAGTTCTTC
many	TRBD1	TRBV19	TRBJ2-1	CASSPQGNSYNEQFF	TGTGCCAGTAGTCCACAGGGGAACTCCTACAATGAGCAGTTCTTC
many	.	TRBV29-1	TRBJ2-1	CSVVGSEGYNEQFF	TGCAGCGTTGTCGGGAGTGAGGGGTACAATGAGCAGTTCTTC
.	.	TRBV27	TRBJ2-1	CASSFSHSYSEQFF	TGTGCCAGCAGTTTTAGTCACTCGTACAGTGAGCAGTTCTTC
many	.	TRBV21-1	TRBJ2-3	CASSKGLLGGYLTDTQYF	TGTGCCAGCAGCAAAGGCCTTCTGGGGGGGTACCTCACAGATACGCAGTATTTT
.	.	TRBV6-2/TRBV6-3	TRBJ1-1	CASSYLGFDTEAFF	TGTGCCAGCAGTTACCTTGGGTTTGACACTGAAGCTTTCTTT
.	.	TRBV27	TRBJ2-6	CAGSPTAALGANVLTF	TGTGCCGGCAGTCCCACCGCGGCACTTGGGGCCAACGTCCTGACTTTC
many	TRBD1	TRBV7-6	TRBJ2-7	CASSLVLGQGATYEQYF	TGTGCCAGCAGCTTAGTTTTAGGGCAGGGGGCAACCTACGAGCAGTACTTC
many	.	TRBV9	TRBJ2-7	CASSGRDSVYEQYF	TGTGCCAGCAGCGGGCGGGACTCAGTTTACGAGCAGTACTTC
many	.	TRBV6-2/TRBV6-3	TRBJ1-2	CASSVIQDINYGYTF	TGTGCCAGCAGTGTAATACAGGACATAAACTATGGCTACACCTTC
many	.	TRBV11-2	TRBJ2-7	CASSLTPGTPVF	TGTGCCAGCAGCTTAACCCCGGGGACACCAGTTTTC
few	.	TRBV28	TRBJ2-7	CASSFEYYEQHF	TGTGCCAGCAGTTTCGAGTACTACGAGCAGCACTTC
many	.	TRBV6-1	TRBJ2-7	CASSELQGTHEQYF	TGTGCCAGCAGTGAATTGCAGGGCACTCACGAGCAGTACTTC
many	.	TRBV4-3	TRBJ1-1	CASSQEVGIPEAFF	TGCGCCAGCAGCCAAGAGGTAGGGATCCCTGAAGCTTTCTTT
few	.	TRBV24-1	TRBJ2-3	CATSDRDFTDTQYF	TGTGCCACCAGTGACCGGGACTTCACAGATACGCAGTATTTT
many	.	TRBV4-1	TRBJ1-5	CASSQTDGGWPQHF	TGCGCCAGCAGCCAAACGGACGGGGGTTGGCCCCAGCATTTT
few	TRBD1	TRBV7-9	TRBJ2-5	CASSPWAGGLGETQYF	TGTGCCAGCAGCCCATGGGCAGGGGGCTTGGGAGAGACCCAGTACTTC
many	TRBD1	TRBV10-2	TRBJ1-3	CASSDVLTGGGNTIYF	TGCGCCAGCAGTGATGTCTTGACAGGGGGTGGAAACACCATATATTTT
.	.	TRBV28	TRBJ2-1	CASSHGSYNEQFF	TGTGCCAGCAGTCACGGCTCCTACAATGAGCAGTTCTTC
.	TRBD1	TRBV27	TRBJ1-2	CATRTGYYGYTF	TGTGCCACTAGGACAGGATACTATGGCTACACCTTC
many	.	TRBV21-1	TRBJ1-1	CASSKAATMNTEAFF	TGTGCCAGCAGCAAAGCCGCGACGATGAACACTGAAGCTTTCTTT
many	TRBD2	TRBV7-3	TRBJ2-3	CASSFYPSGTAPGADTQYF	TGTGCCAGCAGCTTTTATCCCAGCGGGACCGCCCCAGGAGCAGATACGCAGTATTTT
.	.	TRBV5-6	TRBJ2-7	CASSIGGGAEQYF	TGTGCCAGCAGCATAGGGGGAGGGGCCGAGCAGTACTTC